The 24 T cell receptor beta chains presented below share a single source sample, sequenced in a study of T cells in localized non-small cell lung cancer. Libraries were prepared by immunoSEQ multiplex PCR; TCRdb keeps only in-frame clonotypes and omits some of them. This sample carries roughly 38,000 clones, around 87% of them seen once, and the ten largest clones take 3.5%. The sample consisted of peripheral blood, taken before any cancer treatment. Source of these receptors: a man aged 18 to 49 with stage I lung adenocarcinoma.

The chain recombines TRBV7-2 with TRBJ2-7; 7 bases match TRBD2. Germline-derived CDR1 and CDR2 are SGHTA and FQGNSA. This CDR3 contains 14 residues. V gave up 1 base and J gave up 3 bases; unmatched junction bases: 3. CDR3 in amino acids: CASSLEGGIYEQYF. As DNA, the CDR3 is TGTGCCAGCAGCTTAGAGGGAGGGATCTACGAGCAGTACTTC.

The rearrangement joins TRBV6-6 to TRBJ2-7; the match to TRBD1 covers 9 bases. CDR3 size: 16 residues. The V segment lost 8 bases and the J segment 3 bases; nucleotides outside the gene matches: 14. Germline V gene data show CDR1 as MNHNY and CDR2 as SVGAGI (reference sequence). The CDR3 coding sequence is TGTGCCAGCGACCCGGGCGAGGGACAGGGAAACTACGAGCAGTACTTC. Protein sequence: CASDPGEGQGNYEQYF.

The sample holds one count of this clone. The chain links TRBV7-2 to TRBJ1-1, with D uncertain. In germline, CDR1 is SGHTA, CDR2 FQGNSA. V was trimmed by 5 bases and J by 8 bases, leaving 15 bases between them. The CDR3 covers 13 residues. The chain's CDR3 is CASSRAGSLEAFF. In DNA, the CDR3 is TGTGCCAGCAGCAGGGCGGGTAGCCTCGAAGCTTTCTTT.

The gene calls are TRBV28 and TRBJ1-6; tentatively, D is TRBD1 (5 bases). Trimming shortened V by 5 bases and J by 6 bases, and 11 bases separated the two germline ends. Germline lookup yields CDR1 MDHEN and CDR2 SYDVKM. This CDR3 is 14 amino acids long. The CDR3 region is CASSPGTANSPLHF. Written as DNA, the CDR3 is TGTGCCAGCAGTCCCGGGACCGCTAATTCACCCCTCCACTTT.

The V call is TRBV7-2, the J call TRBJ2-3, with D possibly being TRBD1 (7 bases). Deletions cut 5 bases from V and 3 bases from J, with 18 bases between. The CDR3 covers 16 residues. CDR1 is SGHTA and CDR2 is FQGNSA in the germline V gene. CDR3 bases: TGTGCCAGCAGCCGGCAGGGGGGCTTGTCAACAGATACGCAGTATTTT. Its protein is CASSRQGGLSTDTQYF.

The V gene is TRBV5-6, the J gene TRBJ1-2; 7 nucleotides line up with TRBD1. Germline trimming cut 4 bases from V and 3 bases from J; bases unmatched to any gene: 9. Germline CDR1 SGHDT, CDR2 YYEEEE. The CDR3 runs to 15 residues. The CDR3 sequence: CASSPQGTEDYGYTF. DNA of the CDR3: TGTGCCAGCAGCCCCCAGGGGACAGAGGACTATGGCTACACCTTC.

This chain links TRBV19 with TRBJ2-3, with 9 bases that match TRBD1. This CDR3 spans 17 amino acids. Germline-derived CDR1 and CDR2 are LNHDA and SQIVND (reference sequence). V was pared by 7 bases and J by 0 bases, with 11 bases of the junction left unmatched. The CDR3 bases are TGTGCCAGTACCACGGGACAGGGTCCGATTAGCACAGATACGCAGTATTTT. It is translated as CASTTGQGPISTDTQYF.

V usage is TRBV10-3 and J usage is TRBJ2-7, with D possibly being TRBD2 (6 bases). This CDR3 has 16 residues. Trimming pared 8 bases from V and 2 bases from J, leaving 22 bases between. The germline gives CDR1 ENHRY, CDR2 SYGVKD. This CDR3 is CAIAGSWTGGTYEQYF. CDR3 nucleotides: TGTGCCATCGCGGGGAGTTGGACCGGGGGAACCTACGAGCAGTACTTC.

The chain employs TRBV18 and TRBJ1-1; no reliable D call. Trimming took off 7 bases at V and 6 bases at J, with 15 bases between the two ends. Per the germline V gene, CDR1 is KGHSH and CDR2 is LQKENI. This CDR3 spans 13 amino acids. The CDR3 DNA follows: TGTGCCAGCTTAGGCTTTCCGGGGTCTGAAGCTTTCTTT. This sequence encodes CASLGFPGSEAFF.

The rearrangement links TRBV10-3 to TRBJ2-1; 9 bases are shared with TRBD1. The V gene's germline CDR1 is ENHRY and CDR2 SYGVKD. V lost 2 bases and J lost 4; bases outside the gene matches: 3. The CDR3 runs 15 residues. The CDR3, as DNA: TGTGCCATCAGTGAGAGACAGGGGGTTTACAATGAGCAGTTCTTC. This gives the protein CAISERQGVYNEQFF.

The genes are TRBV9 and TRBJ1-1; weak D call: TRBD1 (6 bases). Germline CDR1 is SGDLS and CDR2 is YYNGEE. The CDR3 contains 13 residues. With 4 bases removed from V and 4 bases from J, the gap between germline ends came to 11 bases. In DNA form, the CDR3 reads TGTGCCAGCAGCCTAACAGGGTCCACTGAAGCTTTCTTT. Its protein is CASSLTGSTEAFF.

The CDR3 region is CASSPGQGAHTEAFF. CDR3 DNA: TGCGCCAGCAGCCCTGGACAGGGGGCACACACTGAAGCTTTCTTT. The J gene is TRBJ1-1, the V gene TRBV5-1; 11 bases map to TRBD1. Per the germline V gene, CDR1 is SGHRS and CDR2 is YFSETQ. V dropped 4 bases and J dropped 3; count of bases not matched to a gene: 5. The CDR3 runs to 15 residues.

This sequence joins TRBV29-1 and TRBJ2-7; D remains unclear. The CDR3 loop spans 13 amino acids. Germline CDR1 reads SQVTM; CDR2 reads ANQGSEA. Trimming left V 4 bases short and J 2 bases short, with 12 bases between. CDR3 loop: CSVGLGNPYEQYF. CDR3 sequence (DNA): TGCAGCGTTGGGTTAGGGAACCCCTACGAGCAGTACTTC.

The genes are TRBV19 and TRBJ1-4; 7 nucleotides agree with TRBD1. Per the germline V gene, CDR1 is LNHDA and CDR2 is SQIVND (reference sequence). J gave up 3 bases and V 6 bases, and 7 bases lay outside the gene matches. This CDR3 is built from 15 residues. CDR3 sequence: CASRPQGIPNEKLFF. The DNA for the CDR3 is TGTGCCAGTAGACCACAGGGGATACCTAATGAAAAACTGTTTTTT. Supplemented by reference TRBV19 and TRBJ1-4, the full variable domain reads DGGITQSPKYLFRKEGQNVTLSCEQNLNHDAMYWYRQDPGQGLRLIYYSQIVNDFQKGDIAEGYSVSREKKESFPLTVTSAQKNPTAFYLCASRPQGIPNEKLFFGSGTQLSVL.

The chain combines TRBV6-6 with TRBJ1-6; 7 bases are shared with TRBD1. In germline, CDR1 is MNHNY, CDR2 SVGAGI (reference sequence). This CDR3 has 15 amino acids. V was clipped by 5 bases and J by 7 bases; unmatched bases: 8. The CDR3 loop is CASSPTGTDNSPLHF. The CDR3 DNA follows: TGTGCCAGCAGTCCAACCGGGACAGACAATTCACCCCTCCACTTT.

The CDR3 loop reads CASSIQGTLNTEAFF. DNA of the CDR3: TGTGCCAGTAGTATCCAGGGAACCTTGAACACTGAAGCTTTCTTT. V is TRBV19 and J is TRBJ1-1; D is possibly TRBD1 (5 bases). CDR3 size: 15 residues. V was pared by 3 bases and J by 0 bases, with 11 bases between. Germline values: CDR1 LNHDA, CDR2 SQIVND (reference sequence).

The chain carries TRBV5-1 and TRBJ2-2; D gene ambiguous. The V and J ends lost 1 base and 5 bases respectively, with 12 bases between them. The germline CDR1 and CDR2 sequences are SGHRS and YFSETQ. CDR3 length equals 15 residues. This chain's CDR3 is CASSLTADQTGELFF. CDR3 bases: TGCGCCAGCAGCTTGACCGCGGACCAGACCGGGGAGCTGTTTTTT.

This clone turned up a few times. The CDR3 protein is CASSQESRAGGGLGGNTIYF. The CDR3 DNA is TGTGCCAGCAGCCAAGAAAGTAGGGCAGGGGGGGGCCTGGGTGGAAACACCATATATTTT. The chain couples TRBV4-2 to TRBJ1-3; 7 bases match TRBD1. V lost 0 bases, J lost 3 bases, and 17 bases stayed unmatched. The germline V gene has CDR1 LGHNA and CDR2 YNFKEQ. The CDR3 has 20 residues.

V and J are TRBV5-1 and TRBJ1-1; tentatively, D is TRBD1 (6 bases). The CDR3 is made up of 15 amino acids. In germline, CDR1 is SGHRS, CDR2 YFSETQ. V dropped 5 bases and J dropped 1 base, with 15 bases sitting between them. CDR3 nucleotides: TGCGCCAGCAGTCGACAGGTTGGGGGGAACACTGAAGCTTTCTTT. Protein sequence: CASSRQVGGNTEAFF.

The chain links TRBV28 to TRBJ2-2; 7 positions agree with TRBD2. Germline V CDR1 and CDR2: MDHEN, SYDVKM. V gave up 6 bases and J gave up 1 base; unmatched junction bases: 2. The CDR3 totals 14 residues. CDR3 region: CASRGGLNTGELFF. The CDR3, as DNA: TGTGCCAGCAGGGGGGGGTTGAACACCGGGGAGCTGTTTTTT.

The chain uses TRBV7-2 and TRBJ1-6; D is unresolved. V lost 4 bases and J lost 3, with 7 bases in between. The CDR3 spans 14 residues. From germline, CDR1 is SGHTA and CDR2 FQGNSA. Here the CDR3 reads CASSSDGYNSPLHF. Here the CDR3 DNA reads TGTGCCAGCAGCTCGGACGGCTATAATTCACCCCTCCACTTT.

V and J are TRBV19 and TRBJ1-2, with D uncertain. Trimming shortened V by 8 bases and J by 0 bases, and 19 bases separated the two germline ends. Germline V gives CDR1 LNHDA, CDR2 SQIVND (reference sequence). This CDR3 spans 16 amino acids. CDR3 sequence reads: CASVKRAGDANYGYTF. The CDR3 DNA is TGTGCCAGTGTGAAGCGTGCCGGAGATGCTAACTATGGCTACACCTTC.

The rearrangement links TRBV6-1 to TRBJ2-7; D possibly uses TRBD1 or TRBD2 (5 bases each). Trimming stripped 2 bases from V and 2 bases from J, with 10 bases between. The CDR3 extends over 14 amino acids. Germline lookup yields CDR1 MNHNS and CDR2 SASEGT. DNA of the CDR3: TGTGCCAGCAGTGAAATGTGGGGACCCTACGAGCAGTACTTC. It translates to CASSEMWGPYEQYF.

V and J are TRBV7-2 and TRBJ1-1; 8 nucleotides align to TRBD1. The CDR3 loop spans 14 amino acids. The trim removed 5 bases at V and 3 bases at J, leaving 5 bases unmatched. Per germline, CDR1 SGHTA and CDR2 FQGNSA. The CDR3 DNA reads TGTGCCAGCAGCCGGAAGACAGGGGACACTGAAGCTTTCTTT. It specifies CASSRKTGDTEAFF.